This paragraph reports one TCR beta chain. No antigen is known for it. This specimen belongs to a study of persistence of HIV-infected CD4 T cells. The CDR3 runs to 13 residues. V lost 2 bases and J 2 bases, leaving 7 bases between the germline ends. CDR1 and CDR2 from the germline V gene are MNHEY and SVGEGT. Overlapping HIV-1 Gag 15-mer peptides at about 1 ug per peptide per mL were used. Responding CD4+ T cells were sorted by upregulation of both CD40 ligand and CD69. CD4+ T cell counts exceeded 400 cells/uL; CMV serology was positive. The libraries were made with immunoSEQ version 4 in survey mode. Measured with immunoSEQ multiplex PCR; TCRdb has only the in-frame clones, and not every one. The sample has about 27,000 clones, roughly 70% seen once.

The chain is built from TRBV6-2 or TRBV6-3 and TRBJ2-7; D not resolved. The input for sequencing was CD4+ T cells sorted from PBMCs after roughly 18-hour stimulation, taken from a patient who received antiretroviral therapy. The source of this sequence is an adult man with HIV who was CMV-seropositive. CDR3 amino acids: CASSYGIAYEQYF. The CDR3 nucleotides read TGTGCCAGCAGTTACGGCATAGCCTACGAGCAGTACTTC.